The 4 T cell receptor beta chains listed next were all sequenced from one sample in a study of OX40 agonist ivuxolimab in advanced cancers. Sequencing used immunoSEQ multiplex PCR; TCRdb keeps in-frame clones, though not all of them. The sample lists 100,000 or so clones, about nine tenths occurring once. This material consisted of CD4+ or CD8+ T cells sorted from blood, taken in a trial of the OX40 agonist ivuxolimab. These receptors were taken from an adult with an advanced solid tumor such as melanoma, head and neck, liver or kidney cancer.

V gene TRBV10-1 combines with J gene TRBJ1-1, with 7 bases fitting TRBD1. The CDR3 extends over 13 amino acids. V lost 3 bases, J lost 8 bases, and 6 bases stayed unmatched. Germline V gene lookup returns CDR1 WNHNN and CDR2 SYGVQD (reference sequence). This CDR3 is CASSDGQGEEAFF. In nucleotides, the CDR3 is TGCGCCAGCAGTGATGGGCAGGGGGAAGAAGCTTTCTTT.

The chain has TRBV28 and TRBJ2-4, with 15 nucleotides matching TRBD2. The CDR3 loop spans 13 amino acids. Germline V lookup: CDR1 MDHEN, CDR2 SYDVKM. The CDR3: CATGLAGGSIQYF. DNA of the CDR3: TGTGCAACGGGACTAGCGGGAGGCTCCATTCAGTACTTC.

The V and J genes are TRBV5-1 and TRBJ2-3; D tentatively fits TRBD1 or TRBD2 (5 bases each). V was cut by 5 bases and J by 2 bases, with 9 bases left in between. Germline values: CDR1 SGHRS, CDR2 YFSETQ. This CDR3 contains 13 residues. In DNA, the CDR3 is TGCGCCAGCAGTAGGGACCCCACAGATACGCAGTATTTT. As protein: CASSRDPTDTQYF.

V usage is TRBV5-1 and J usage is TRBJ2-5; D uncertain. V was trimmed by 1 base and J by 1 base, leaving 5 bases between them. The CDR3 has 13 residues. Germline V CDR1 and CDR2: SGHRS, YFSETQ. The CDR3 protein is CASSLYSQETQYF. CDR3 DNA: TGCGCCAGCAGCTTGTACAGCCAAGAGACCCAGTACTTC. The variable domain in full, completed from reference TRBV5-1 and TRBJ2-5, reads KAGVTQTPRYLIKTRGQQVTLSCSPISGHRSVSWYQQTPGQGLQFLFEYFSETQRNKGNFPGRFSGRQFSNSRSEMNVSTLELGDSALYLCASSLYSQETQYFGPGTRLLVL.